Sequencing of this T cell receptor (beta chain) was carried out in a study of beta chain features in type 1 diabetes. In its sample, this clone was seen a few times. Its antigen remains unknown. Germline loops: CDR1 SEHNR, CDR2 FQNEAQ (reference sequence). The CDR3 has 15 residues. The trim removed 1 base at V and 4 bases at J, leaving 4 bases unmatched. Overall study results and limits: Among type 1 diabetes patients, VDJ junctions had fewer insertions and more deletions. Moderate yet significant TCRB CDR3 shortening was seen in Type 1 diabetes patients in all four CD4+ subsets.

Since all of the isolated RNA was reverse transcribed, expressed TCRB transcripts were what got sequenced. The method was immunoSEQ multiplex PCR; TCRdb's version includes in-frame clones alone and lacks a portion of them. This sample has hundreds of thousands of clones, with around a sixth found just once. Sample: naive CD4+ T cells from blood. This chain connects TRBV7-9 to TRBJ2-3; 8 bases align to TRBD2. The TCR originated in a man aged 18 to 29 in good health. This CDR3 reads CASSLVAGGSDTQYF. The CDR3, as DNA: TGTGCCAGCAGCTTAGTCGCGGGGGGCTCAGATACGCAGTATTTT.